This is a list of T cell receptor beta chains from one sample in a study of CD8 T cells in ankylosing spondylitis. TCRdb re-called the 5' RACE reads through MiXCR, storing one row per CDR3 protein. In the table there are about 200,000 distinct CDR3 sequences, 13% of which are singletons. Sequencing used blood, either unsorted or a sorted T cell fraction (not recorded which). The receptors were gathered from a male donor with ankylosing spondylitis or in good health (not recorded which). Each CDR3 is given with its conserved first and last residue. A D gene is named only where the DNA matches it firmly. A row's size may be missing; if present it is once, few, many or a size class.

D: .; size: .; V: TRBV6-1; J: TRBJ1-1; DNA: TGTGCCAGCAGTACAACTCAGGGTATGAACACTGAAGCTTTCTTT; CDR3: CASSTTQGMNTEAFF
D: .; size: few; V: TRBV11-2; J: TRBJ1-6; DNA: TGTGCCAGCAGCTTAAGAGGGGGGCAGGGAAATTCACCCCTCCACTTT; CDR3: CASSLRGGQGNSPLHF
D: .; size: .; V: TRBV20-1; J: TRBJ1-2; DNA: TGCAGTGCTAGACAGGACTCCCCATGGGGAGGCTACACCTTC; CDR3: CSARQDSPWGGYTF
D: .; size: .; V: TRBV25-1; J: TRBJ2-2; DNA: TGTGCCAGCAGTGTCCCGCCTAGCGAGAACACCGGGGAGCTGTTTTTT; CDR3: CASSVPPSENTGELFF
D: TRBD1; size: few; V: TRBV10-3; J: TRBJ2-5; DNA: TGTGCCATCAGTGAAGGGACAGGACCTCTCGAGACCCAGTACTTC; CDR3: CAISEGTGPLETQYF
D: .; size: many; V: TRBV29-1; J: TRBJ2-4; DNA: TGCAGCGTTGAAGAAGTCTTGGAAGACAGTCTAGCCAAAAACATTCAGTACTTC; CDR3: CSVEEVLEDSLAKNIQYF
D: .; size: few; V: TRBV7-8; J: TRBJ1-5; DNA: TGTGCCAGCAGCTTAGAGTTCTATAGCAATCAGCCCCAGCATTTT; CDR3: CASSLEFYSNQPQHF
D: TRBD1; size: many; V: TRBV5-1; J: TRBJ2-7; DNA: TGCGCCAGCAGCACGTGGGACAGGGACTACGAGCAGTACTTC; CDR3: CASSTWDRDYEQYF
D: TRBD1; size: few; V: TRBV2; J: TRBJ1-2; DNA: TGTGCCAGCTTGACAGGGGTTGACTACACCTTC; CDR3: CASLTGVDYTF
D: .; size: few; V: TRBV6-5; J: TRBJ2-7; DNA: TGTGCCAGCAGTTACTCACAGGGAGTATCCTACGAGCAGTACTTC; CDR3: CASSYSQGVSYEQYF
D: TRBD1; size: few; V: TRBV5-5; J: TRBJ2-7; DNA: TGTGCCAGCAGCTTTCCACAGGGGACCCTAGGTTGGTACGAGCAGTACTTC; CDR3: CASSFPQGTLGWYEQYF
D: .; size: few; V: TRBV14; J: TRBJ2-7; DNA: TGTGCCAGCAGCCCCTATCGGGGAGACTACGAGCAGTACTTC; CDR3: CASSPYRGDYEQYF
D: .; size: few; V: TRBV14; J: TRBJ2-5; DNA: TGTGCCAGCAGCCAAGAAGCGTGGGGGGAGACCCAGTACTTC; CDR3: CASSQEAWGETQYF
D: .; size: few; V: TRBV12-3/TRBV12-4; J: TRBJ2-2; DNA: TGTGCCAGCACCTCAATGGGACTCCCCCCCGGGGAGCTGTTTTTT; CDR3: CASTSMGLPPGELFF
D: TRBD1; size: .; V: TRBV25-1; J: TRBJ2-5; DNA: TGTGCCAGCAGTGACAAGGGACAGCAGAAAGAGACCCAGTACTTC; CDR3: CASSDKGQQKETQYF
D: .; size: .; V: TRBV6-6; J: TRBJ2-5; DNA: TGTGCCAGCGGCGGGACACGGGAGACCCAGTACTTC; CDR3: CASGGTRETQYF
D: TRBD2; size: .; V: TRBV30; J: TRBJ2-1; DNA: TGTGCCTGCTCTGCGGGGGACCTTCTTTACAATGAGCAGTTCTTC; CDR3: CACSAGDLLYNEQFF
D: .; size: few; V: TRBV6-1; J: TRBJ2-2; DNA: TGTGCCAGCAGTGTCTTCCATGCGAACACCGGGGAGCTGTTTTTT; CDR3: CASSVFHANTGELFF